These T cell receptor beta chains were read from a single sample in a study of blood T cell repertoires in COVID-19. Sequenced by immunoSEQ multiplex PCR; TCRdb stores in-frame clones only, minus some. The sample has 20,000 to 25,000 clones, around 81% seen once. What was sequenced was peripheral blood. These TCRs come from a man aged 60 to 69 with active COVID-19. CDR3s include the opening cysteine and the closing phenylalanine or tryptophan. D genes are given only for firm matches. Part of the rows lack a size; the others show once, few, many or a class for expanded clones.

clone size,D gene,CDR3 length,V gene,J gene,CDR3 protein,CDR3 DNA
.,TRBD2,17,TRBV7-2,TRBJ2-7,CASSLTFGLAGVYEQYF,TGTGCCAGCAGCTTAACCTTCGGGCTAGCGGGAGTATACGAGCAGTACTTC
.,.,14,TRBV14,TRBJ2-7,CASSQVGGASEQYF,TGTGCCAGCAGCCAGGTTGGGGGGGCGTCCGAGCAGTACTTC
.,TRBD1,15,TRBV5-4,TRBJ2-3,CASSRQGVAADTQYF,TGTGCCAGCAGCCGACAGGGGGTGGCCGCAGATACGCAGTATTTT
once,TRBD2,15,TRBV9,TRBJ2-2,CASSLSGSGTGELFF,TGTGCCAGCAGCCTTAGCGGGAGCGGAACCGGGGAGCTGTTTTTT
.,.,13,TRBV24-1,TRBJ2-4,CATSDSRGNIQYF,TGTGCCACCAGTGACTCACGGGGAAACATTCAGTACTTC
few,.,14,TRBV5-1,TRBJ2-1,CASSPREGYNEQFF,TGCGCCAGCAGCCCCCGGGAAGGGTACAATGAGCAGTTCTTC
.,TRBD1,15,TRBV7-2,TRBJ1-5,CASSLLGQGNQPQHF,TGTGCCAGCAGCTTGTTAGGACAGGGCAATCAGCCCCAGCATTTT
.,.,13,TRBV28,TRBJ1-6,CASKGGLNSPLHF,TGTGCCAGCAAGGGCGGGCTCAATTCACCCCTCCACTTT
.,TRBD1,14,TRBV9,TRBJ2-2,CASSGTGGVGELFF,TGTGCCAGCAGCGGGACAGGGGGCGTCGGGGAGCTGTTTTTT
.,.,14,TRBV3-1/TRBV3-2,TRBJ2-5,CASSQGRAWETQYF,TGTGCCAGCAGCCAAGGGAGGGCCTGGGAGACCCAGTACTTC
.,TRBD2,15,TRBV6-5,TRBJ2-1,CASIKTSGTSNEQFF,TGTGCCAGCATTAAGACTAGCGGGACAAGCAATGAGCAGTTCTTC
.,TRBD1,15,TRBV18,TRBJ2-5,CASSLQGQGGETQYF,TGTGCCAGCTCACTACAAGGACAGGGAGGCGAGACCCAGTACTTC
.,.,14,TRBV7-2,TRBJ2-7,CASSLDRGNYEQYF,TGTGCCAGCAGCTTAGATCGGGGGAACTACGAGCAGTACTTC
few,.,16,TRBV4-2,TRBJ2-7,CASSLDVGGGSYEQYF,TGTGCCAGCAGCCTAGATGTGGGTGGCGGCTCCTACGAGCAGTACTTC
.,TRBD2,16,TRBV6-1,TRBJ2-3,CASSGPGGSRAGGQYF,TGTGCCAGCAGTGGCCCGGGGGGGTCCCGGGCCGGGGGGCAGTATTTT
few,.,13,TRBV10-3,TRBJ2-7,CASSPDSSYEQYF,TGTGCCTCGTCGCCCGACTCCTCCTACGAGCAGTACTTC
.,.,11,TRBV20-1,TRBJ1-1,CSASSGTEAFF,TGCAGTGCTAGCTCGGGGACTGAAGCTTTCTTT
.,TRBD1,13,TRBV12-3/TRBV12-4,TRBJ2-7,CASSLAGGYEQYF,TGTGCCAGCAGTTTGGCAGGGGGCTACGAGCAGTACTTC
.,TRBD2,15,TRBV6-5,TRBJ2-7,CASSYIGGSSYEQYF,TGTGCCAGCAGTTACATCGGCGGGAGCTCCTACGAGCAGTACTTC
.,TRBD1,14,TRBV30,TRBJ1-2,CAWSGGQGGYGYTF,TGTGCCTGGAGTGGGGGACAGGGGGGCTATGGCTACACCTTC
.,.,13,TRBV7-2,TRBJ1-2,CASSHTGHYGYTF,TGTGCCAGCAGCCATACAGGGCACTATGGCTACACCTTC
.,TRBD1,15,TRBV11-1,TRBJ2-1,CASSSRTGTYNEQFF,TGTGCCAGCAGCTCTCGGACAGGAACCTACAATGAGCAGTTCTTC
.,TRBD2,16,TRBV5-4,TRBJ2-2,CASSQPSGRAAGELFF,TGTGCCAGCAGCCAACCTAGCGGGAGGGCCGCCGGGGAGCTGTTTTTT
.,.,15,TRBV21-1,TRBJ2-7,CASSYWTAWGYEQYF,TGTGCCAGCAGCTACTGGACAGCTTGGGGCTACGAGCAGTACTTC
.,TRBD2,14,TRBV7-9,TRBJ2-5,CASTPGGATETQYF,TGTGCCAGCACCCCGGGGGGAGCGACGGAGACCCAGTACTTC
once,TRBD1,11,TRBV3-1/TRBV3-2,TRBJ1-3,CASSQGQGLYF,TGTGCCAGCAGCCAGGGACAGGGCCTATATTTT
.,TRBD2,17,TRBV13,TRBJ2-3,CASSRTSGRARTDTQYF,TGTGCCAGCAGCCGGACTAGCGGGAGGGCCCGCACAGATACGCAGTATTTT
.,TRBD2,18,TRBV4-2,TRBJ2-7,CASSQIGIAGGPIGEQYF,TGTGCCAGCAGCCAAATCGGTATAGCGGGAGGGCCAATCGGCGAGCAGTACTTC
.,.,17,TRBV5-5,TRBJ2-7,CATYTGLGLAPPYEQYF,TGTGCCACCTATACCGGTCTCGGGCTAGCGCCCCCCTACGAGCAGTACTTC